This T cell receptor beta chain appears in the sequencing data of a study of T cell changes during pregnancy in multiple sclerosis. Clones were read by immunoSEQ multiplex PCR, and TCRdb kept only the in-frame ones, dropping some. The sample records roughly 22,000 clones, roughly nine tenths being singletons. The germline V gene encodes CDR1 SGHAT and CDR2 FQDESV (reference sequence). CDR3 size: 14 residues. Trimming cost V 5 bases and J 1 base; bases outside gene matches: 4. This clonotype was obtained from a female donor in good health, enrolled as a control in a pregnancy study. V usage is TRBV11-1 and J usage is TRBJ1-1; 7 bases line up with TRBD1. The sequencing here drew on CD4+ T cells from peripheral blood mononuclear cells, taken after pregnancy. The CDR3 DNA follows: TGTGCCAGCAGCCGGGGGACAGAGAACACTGAAGCTTTCTTT. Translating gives CASSRGTENTEAFF.